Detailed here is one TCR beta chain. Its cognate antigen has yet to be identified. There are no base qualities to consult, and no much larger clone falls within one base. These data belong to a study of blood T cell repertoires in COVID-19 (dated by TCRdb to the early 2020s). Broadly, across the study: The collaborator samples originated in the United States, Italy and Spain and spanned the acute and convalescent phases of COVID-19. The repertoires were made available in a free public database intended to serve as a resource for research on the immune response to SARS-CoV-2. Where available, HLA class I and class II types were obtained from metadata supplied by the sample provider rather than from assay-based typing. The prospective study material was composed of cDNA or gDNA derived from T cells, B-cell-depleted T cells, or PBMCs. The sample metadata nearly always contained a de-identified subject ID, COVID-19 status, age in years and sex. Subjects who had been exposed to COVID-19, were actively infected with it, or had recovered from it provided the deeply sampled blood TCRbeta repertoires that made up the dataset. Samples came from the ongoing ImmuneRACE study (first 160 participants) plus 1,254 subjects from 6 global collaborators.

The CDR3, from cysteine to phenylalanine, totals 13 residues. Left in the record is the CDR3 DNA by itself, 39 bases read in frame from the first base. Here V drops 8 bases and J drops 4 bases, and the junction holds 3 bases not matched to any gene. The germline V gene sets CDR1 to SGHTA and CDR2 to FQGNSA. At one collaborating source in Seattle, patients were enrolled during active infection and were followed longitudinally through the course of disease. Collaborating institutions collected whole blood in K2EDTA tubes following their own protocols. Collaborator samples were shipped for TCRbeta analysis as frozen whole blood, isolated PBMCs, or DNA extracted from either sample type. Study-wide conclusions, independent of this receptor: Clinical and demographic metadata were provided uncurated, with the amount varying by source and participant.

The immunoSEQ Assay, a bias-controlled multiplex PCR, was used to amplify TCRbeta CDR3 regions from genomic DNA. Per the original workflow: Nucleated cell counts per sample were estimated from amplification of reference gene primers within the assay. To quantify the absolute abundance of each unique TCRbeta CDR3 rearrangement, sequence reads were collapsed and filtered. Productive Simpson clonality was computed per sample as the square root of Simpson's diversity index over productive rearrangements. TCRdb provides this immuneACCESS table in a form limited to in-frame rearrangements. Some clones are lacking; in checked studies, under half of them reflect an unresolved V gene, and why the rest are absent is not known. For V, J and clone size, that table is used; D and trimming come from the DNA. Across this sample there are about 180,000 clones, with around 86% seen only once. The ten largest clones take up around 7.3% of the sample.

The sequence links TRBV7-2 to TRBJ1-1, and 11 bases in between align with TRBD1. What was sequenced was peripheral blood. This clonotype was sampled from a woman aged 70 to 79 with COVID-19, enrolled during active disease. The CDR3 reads CASGTGGVTEAFF. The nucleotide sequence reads TGTGCCAGCGGGACAGGGGGAGTCACTGAAGCTTTCTTT.